This T cell receptor beta chain stems from a study of blood T cell repertoires in COVID-19. About the study: T cells, B-cell-depleted T cells, or PBMCs provided the cDNA or gDNA that served as material.

This clone was observed once. As processed by the authors: Amplification with reference gene primers provided the estimates of nucleated cell counts. Sequencing used immunoSEQ multiplex PCR; TCRdb keeps in-frame clones, though not all of them. The DNA was the basis for D and trimming; V, J and clone size are from that table. The sample consists of over 70,000 clones, more than 70% of them appearing once. Trimming cost V 5 bases and J 2 bases, with 15 bases left between them. Germline assignment: CDR1 MNHNS and CDR2 SASEGT. This CDR3 is 15 amino acids long. The V gene is TRBV6-1, the J gene TRBJ1-1, with D perhaps TRBD1 (5 bases). The clonotype was recovered from a woman older than 75 with acute or convalescent COVID-19. Material: peripheral blood. The CDR3 DNA sequence: TGTGCCAGCAGTAAAGAGACAGCCCAAAACACTGAAGCTTTCTTT. Amino acid sequence: CASSKETAQNTEAFF.